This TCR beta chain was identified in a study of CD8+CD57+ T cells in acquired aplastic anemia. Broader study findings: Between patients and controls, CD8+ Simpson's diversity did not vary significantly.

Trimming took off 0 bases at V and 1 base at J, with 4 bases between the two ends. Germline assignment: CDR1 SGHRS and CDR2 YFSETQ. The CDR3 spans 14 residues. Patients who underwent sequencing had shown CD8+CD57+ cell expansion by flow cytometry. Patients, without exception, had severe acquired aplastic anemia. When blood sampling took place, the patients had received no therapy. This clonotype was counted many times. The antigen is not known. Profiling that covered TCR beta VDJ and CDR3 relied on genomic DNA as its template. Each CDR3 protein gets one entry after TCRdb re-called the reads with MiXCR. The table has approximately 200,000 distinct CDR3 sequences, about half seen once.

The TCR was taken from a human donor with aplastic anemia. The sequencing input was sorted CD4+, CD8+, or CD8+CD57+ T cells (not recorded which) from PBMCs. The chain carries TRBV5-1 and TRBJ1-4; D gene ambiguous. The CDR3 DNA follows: TGCGCCAGCAGCTTGGACCTAACTAATGAAAAACTGTTTTTT. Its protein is CASSLDLTNEKLFF.